This TCR beta chain was profiled in a study of tissue T cells after allogeneic stem cell transplantation. Points from the study as a whole: Across patients, clones rarely overlapped, yet motif clusters were shared tissue-specifically. Sampling depth was limited, and the cohort was small and clinically varied. Alloreactivity or antigen specificity of tissue TCRs was not determined; some clones might be host cells.

V was pared by 6 bases and J by 0 bases, with 3 bases between. Germline CDR1 SNHLY, CDR2 FYNGKV (reference sequence). The CDR3 sequence is 12 residues long. Details on this clone: Its antigen is as yet unknown. The gene names here belong to mouse. The CDR3 goes on 1 residue after the read ends, and that part is filled in from the germline J gene.

Only in-frame clones appear in the TCRdb table, and some are missing; sequencing was by immunoSEQ multiplex PCR. The table records roughly 7,100 clones, approximately 46% of them present only once. As for time point: mouse harvest day 7 after allogeneic transplant. Each mouse received 10^7 T-cell-depleted marrow cells plus 10^6 splenic CD5+ T cells by tail vein. The receptor comes from a female BALB/c mouse given C57BL/6 T cells with graft-versus-host disease after an allogeneic hematopoietic cell transplant. Sequencing used gut tissue. V gene TRBV3 combines with J gene TRBJ1-3; D call uncertain. CDR3 amino acids: CASRSSGNTLYF. The sequenced part of the CDR3 DNA is TGTGCCAGCAGGAGTTCTGGAAATACGCTCTAT.